This T cell receptor beta chain comes out of a study of beta chain features in type 1 diabetes. Study summary: Across every sample, 107,917,701 sorted cells were examined in total.

The sequenced template was cDNA made from the entire isolated RNA. Repertoires were generated with immunoSEQ multiplex PCR, while TCRdb's copy carries only in-frame clones and drops some. The sample shows nearly 250,000 clones, about 63% of them seen only once. This clone appeared a few times. Its specificity is not known. The sample holds other DNA sequences that translate to the same CDR3. CDR1 and CDR2 (germline): SQVTM, ANQGSEA. CDR3 length equals 14 residues. J was trimmed by 0 bases and V by 4 bases; bases with no gene match: 2. Broader study findings: All four CD4+ subsets of Type 1 diabetes patients contained TCRB CDR3s that were moderately but significantly shorter. Insertions at VDJ junctions were less frequent in type 1 diabetes patients. These patients also deleted more nucleotides at the same junctions.

Populations isolated by sorting all had purity greater than 95%. The specimen was naive CD4+ T cells from blood. The rearrangement links TRBV29-1 to TRBJ2-3; TRBD2 agrees at 9 bases. This clonotype was sampled from a man aged 30 to 45 in good health. CDR3 region: CSVALAGSTDTQYF. CDR3 nucleotide sequence: TGCAGCGTTGCCCTAGCGGGGAGCACAGATACGCAGTATTTT.